A single TCR beta chain is shown here with its context. Authors' processing steps: Estimated nucleated cell counts came from reference gene primer amplification. Clones were sequenced by immunoSEQ multiplex PCR, and TCRdb holds only the in-frame ones, with some missing. The V and J calls and clone size are taken from that table; D and trimming were inferred from the DNA. The sample holds 430,000 or so clones; 70% to 90% are singletons and the top ten take 1.5% to 2%. Assignment of participants to cohorts was predicated upon participant-reported clinical history. Per the germline V gene, CDR1 is SGDLS and CDR2 is YYNGEE. The CDR3 runs to 12 residues. V dropped 3 bases and J dropped 7 bases, with 10 bases sitting between them. The data were taken from a study of blood T cell repertoires in COVID-19. Study-level information: In each case, the material was cDNA or gDNA derived from T cells, B-cell-depleted T cells, or PBMCs.

The sample consisted of PBMCs or T cells enriched from blood (not recorded which). This rearrangement joins TRBV9 to TRBJ1-2; D may be TRBD1 (6 bases). The sequence derives from a woman between 40 and 50 years old who had recovered from COVID-19. The CDR3 coding sequence is TGTGCCAGCAGCGCCACAGGGTTTGGCTACACCTTC. It codes for CASSATGFGYTF.